One TCR beta chain is described in this entry. Its antigen remains unidentified. The data were obtained in a study of PD-L1 blockade in urothelial cancer. About the study: Blood analysis occurred 3 weeks (second dose) and 6 weeks after treatment start. Median T cell yield per blood sample was 120,000 to 150,000 cells. Points from the study as a whole: Better survival was predicted when blood TCR clonality before treatment fell below the median.

This CDR3 comprises 13 residues. CDR1 MDHEN and CDR2 SYDVKM come from the germline V gene. V gave up 6 bases and J gave up 3 bases, with 9 bases separating them. Synthetically made TCR analog templates were put into each PCR as spikes. Method: immunoSEQ multiplex PCR; TCRdb's copy keeps in-frame clones and lacks some. The sample contains 80,000 to 100,000 clones, over 80% of which appear only once. This chain uses TRBV28 with TRBJ2-1, with D possibly TRBD1 on 5 matching bases. This receptor was identified in a man between 65 and 85 years old with urothelial cancer. Sequenced here: PBMCs, sampled around atezolizumab (anti-PD-L1) treatment. Here the CDR3 reads CASSGDSYNEQFF. CDR3 nucleotides: TGTGCCAGCAGCGGTGACAGCTACAATGAGCAGTTCTTC. Supplemented by reference TRBV28 and TRBJ2-1, the full variable domain reads DVKVTQSSRYLVKRTGEKVFLECVQDMDHENMFWYRQDPGLGLRLIYFSYDVKMKEKGDIPEGYSVSREKKERFSLILESASTNQTSMYLCASSGDSYNEQFFGPGTRLTVL.